The rows below give T cell receptor beta chains drawn from one sample of a study of cytotoxic CD8 clonotypes in ibrutinib-treated CLL. The method was immunoSEQ multiplex PCR; TCRdb's version includes in-frame clones alone and lacks a portion of them. The sample contains approximately 84,000 clones, 70% to 80% of which appear only once. This material consisted of PBMCs, taken after 12 months of ibrutinib treatment. These receptors were obtained from a human donor with chronic lymphocytic leukemia. Each CDR3 is given with its conserved first and last residue. The D gene is left open where the match is weak. Only some rows state a clone size, as once, few, many or a class for expanded clones.

D gene | clone size | J gene | CDR3 length | V gene | CDR3 DNA | CDR3 protein
- | - | TRBJ2-1 | 15 | TRBV6-4 | TGTGCCAGCAGTGACTCCGGCGGGGACTACAATGAGCAGTTCTTC | CASSDSGGDYNEQFF
- | - | TRBJ2-3 | 13 | TRBV5-8 | TGTGCCAGCAGGCAAACTAGCACAGATACGCAGTATTTT | CASRQTSTDTQYF
TRBD2 | - | TRBJ2-3 | 15 | TRBV9 | TGTGCCAGCAGCGTTCGGCGGGAGGGCGTGGATACGCAGTATTTT | CASSVRREGVDTQYF
TRBD2 | - | TRBJ2-5 | 16 | TRBV5-4 | TGTGCCAGCAGGTCTAGCGGGAGCGGGTGGGGAGAGACCCAGTACTTC | CASRSSGSGWGETQYF
TRBD2 | few | TRBJ2-3 | 15 | TRBV4-2 | TGTGCCAGCAGCCAGTTGGGGGGGAAGGGGGATACGCAGTATTTT | CASSQLGGKGDTQYF
TRBD2 | - | TRBJ2-7 | 15 | TRBV9 | TGTGCCAGCAGCCCGCGGGGGGCCAGCTCCTACGAGCAGTACTTC | CASSPRGASSYEQYF
- | - | TRBJ2-1 | 13 | TRBV29-1 | TGCAGCGTTCGGTATAGCTCCTACAATGAGCAGTTCTTC | CSVRYSSYNEQFF
- | - | TRBJ2-7 | 13 | TRBV14 | TGTGCCAGCAGCCAAGTCTGGGTCTACGAGCAGTACTTC | CASSQVWVYEQYF
- | - | TRBJ1-3 | 13 | TRBV18 | TGTGCCAGCTCAACGGGACGGGGAAACACCATATATTTT | CASSTGRGNTIYF
TRBD1 | once | TRBJ1-1 | 14 | TRBV19 | TGTGCCAGTAGCCCCGGGACAGGGAGACCTGAAGCTTTCTTT | CASSPGTGRPEAFF
TRBD1 | - | TRBJ1-2 | 14 | TRBV7-2 | TGTGCCAGCAGCACCGGGACAGTAACCTATGGCTACACCTTC | CASSTGTVTYGYTF
- | - | TRBJ2-3 | 16 | TRBV7-2 | TGTGCCAGCAGCTTTGGGGGGCCGGCCGGTACAGATACGCAGTATTTT | CASSFGGPAGTDTQYF
- | - | TRBJ1-2 | 11 | TRBV19 | TGTGCCAGTAGGCTAGAGTATGGCTACACCTTC | CASRLEYGYTF
- | - | TRBJ2-2 | 15 | TRBV7-2 | TGTGCCAGCAGCTTAGCCCCGGTAGACACCGGGGAGCTGTTTTTT | CASSLAPVDTGELFF
- | - | TRBJ1-1 | 14 | TRBV19 | TGTGCCAGTAGTATTGGGCCGCTGAACACTGAAGCTTTCTTT | CASSIGPLNTEAFF
TRBD1 | - | TRBJ2-7 | 14 | TRBV2 | TGTGCCAGCAGTGAGGGACAGGGTCGATTCGAGCAGTACTTC | CASSEGQGRFEQYF
TRBD2 | - | TRBJ2-5 | 14 | TRBV4-3 | TGCGCCAGCAGCCATCTAGCGGGAGAAAGGACCCAGTACTTC | CASSHLAGERTQYF
- | - | TRBJ2-3 | 13 | TRBV19 | TGTGCCAGTAGGTCCGGGGCCACAGATACGCAGTATTTT | CASRSGATDTQYF
- | - | TRBJ1-2 | 16 | TRBV7-9 | TGTGCCAGCAGCCCCCTCACCGGGGGCTCTAACTATGGCTACACCTTC | CASSPLTGGSNYGYTF
- | - | TRBJ1-4 | 14 | TRBV11-2 | TGTGCCAGCAGCTTAGCCCAACACGGGGGAAAACTGTTTTTT | CASSLAQHGGKLFF
- | once | TRBJ2-7 | 11 | TRBV29-1 | TGCAGCGTTGAAAGGGGGGGCGAGCAGTACTTC | CSVERGGEQYF
TRBD1 | - | TRBJ1-5 | 14 | TRBV28 | TGTGCCAGCAGTTCCGGACAGGGGGGGCAGCCCCAGCATTTT | CASSSGQGGQPQHF
TRBD2 | - | TRBJ2-3 | 17 | TRBV11-2 | TGTGCCAGCAGCTTAGATCGCCTAGCGGGTAGCACAGATACGCAGTATTTT | CASSLDRLAGSTDTQYF
- | - | TRBJ1-2 | 14 | TRBV7-3 | TGTGCCAGCAGCTTAGAGCCGGCCGAGGGTGGCTACACCTTC | CASSLEPAEGGYTF
TRBD1 | - | TRBJ1-1 | 16 | TRBV27 | TGTGCCAGCAGTCCGTACAGGGGAGGGATGAACACTGAAGCTTTCTTT | CASSPYRGGMNTEAFF
- | - | TRBJ2-2 | 14 | TRBV6-5 | TGTGCCAGCAGGCGGGGACAAATCACCGGGGAGCTGTTTTTT | CASRRGQITGELFF
- | - | TRBJ2-7 | 10 | TRBV4-3 | TGCCCCGCGGGCGACTACGAGCAGTACTTC | CPAGDYEQYF
- | few | TRBJ1-5 | 9 | TRBV2 | TGTGCCAGCGGTCAGCCCCAGCATTTT | CASGQPQHF
- | - | TRBJ1-1 | 15 | TRBV28 | TGTGCCAGCAAGACCGGGGGGACTAGGAACACTGAAGCTTTCTTT | CASKTGGTRNTEAFF
- | - | TRBJ2-1 | 16 | TRBV19 | TGTGCCAGTAGTAGACGCAGGGGAGGGTATTACAATGAGCAGTTCTTC | CASSRRRGGYYNEQFF
- | few | TRBJ2-7 | 15 | TRBV28 | TGTGCCAGCAGTTTATCCGGGGCCCATAGCGACGAGCAGTACTTC | CASSLSGAHSDEQYF
- | many | TRBJ1-4 | 15 | TRBV28 | TGTGCCAGCAGGTCCGACAGAGCAACTAATGAAAAACTGTTTTTT | CASRSDRATNEKLFF
- | - | TRBJ2-2 | 14 | TRBV11-2 | TGTGCCAGCAGCTTAGGGCCTCACACCGGGGAGCTGTTTTTT | CASSLGPHTGELFF
- | - | TRBJ2-7 | 14 | TRBV21-1 | TGTGCCAGCAGCCGTTCCGAGGGGGCGGAGAGGCAGTACTTC | CASSRSEGAERQYF
TRBD2 | - | TRBJ2-7 | 15 | TRBV6-5 | TGTGCCAGCAGTTACTCCAGCGGGAGAGTCTACGAGCAGTACTTC | CASSYSSGRVYEQYF
- | - | TRBJ1-5 | 17 | TRBV27 | TGTGCCAGCAGTTTTCTAGGGGGGCCTTATAGCAATCAGCCCCAGCATTTT | CASSFLGGPYSNQPQHF
- | few | TRBJ1-2 | 13 | TRBV6-5 | TGTGCCAGCACTTCTCCCGCTAACTATGGCTACACCTTC | CASTSPANYGYTF
- | - | TRBJ2-1 | 14 | TRBV5-1 | TGCGCCAGCAGCCTGGGTGGGGCCTACAATGAGCAGTTCTTC | CASSLGGAYNEQFF
TRBD1 | - | TRBJ1-2 | 16 | TRBV5-6 | TGTGCCAGCAGCCTCCCCCCCCCGGGACAGGGGAAGGGCTACACCTTC | CASSLPPPGQGKGYTF
- | - | TRBJ1-1 | 12 | TRBV7-2 | TGTGCCAGCAGCCGCGGGGGTGGGTTGGCTTTCTTT | CASSRGGGLAFF
- | - | TRBJ1-2 | 13 | TRBV6-5 | TGTGCCAGCAGTTCCGAGGATTCCTATGGCTACACCTTC | CASSSEDSYGYTF
- | - | TRBJ2-7 | 17 | TRBV4-2 | TGTGCCAGTGCGCCGTTGTTTGACGGCGGCCCCACCTACGAGCAGTACTTC | CASAPLFDGGPTYEQYF
- | - | TRBJ2-1 | 15 | TRBV18 | TGTGCCAGCTCACCATACGCAGGCCTGTCAAATGAGCAGTTCTTC | CASSPYAGLSNEQFF
- | - | TRBJ1-5 | 15 | TRBV2 | TGTGCCAGCAGTGAGGGTCAGGGGCCCTATCAGCCCCAGCATTTT | CASSEGQGPYQPQHF
- | - | TRBJ2-7 | 14 | TRBV18 | TGTGCCAGCTCGCCCGGGGCAACAAGGGGAACGCAGTACTTC | CASSPGATRGTQYF
- | - | TRBJ1-1 | 14 | TRBV5-1 | TGCGCCAGCAGCTCCGATCCGGGGGGGACTGAAGCTTTCTTT | CASSSDPGGTEAFF
- | - | TRBJ1-4 | 13 | TRBV18 | TGTGCCAGCCACCGGACCGGGGAAGAAAAACTGTTTTTT | CASHRTGEEKLFF
- | - | TRBJ2-7 | 15 | TRBV13 | TGTGCCAGCAGCTCGGGACGAGGGCGCTCCTACGAGCAGTACTTC | CASSSGRGRSYEQYF
TRBD1 | - | TRBJ2-5 | 16 | TRBV6-5 | TGTGCCAGCAGTTACGAGGCAGGGGGCTTTGTGGAGACCCAGTACTTC | CASSYEAGGFVETQYF
- | - | TRBJ1-5 | 15 | TRBV28 | TGTGCCAGCCGTCCATGGGCGGGGGGGAGTCAGCCCCAGCATTTT | CASRPWAGGSQPQHF
TRBD1 | - | TRBJ1-1 | 13 | TRBV19 | TGTGCCAGTAGTCAGGACAGGGACACTGAAGCTTTCTTT | CASSQDRDTEAFF
- | many | TRBJ2-1 | 15 | TRBV11-3 | TGTGCCAGCAGCTTAGGGGTGGCCTCCTACAATGAGCAGTTCTTC | CASSLGVASYNEQFF
TRBD1 | few | TRBJ1-1 | 14 | TRBV19 | TGTGCCAGTAGTAAGACAGGGTGGAACACTGAAGCTTTCTTT | CASSKTGWNTEAFF
TRBD2 | - | TRBJ2-1 | 18 | TRBV5-1 | TGCGCCAGCAGCTTTGGGTCTAGCGGGATGGCTAGCTACAATGAGCAGTTCTTC | CASSFGSSGMASYNEQFF
- | - | TRBJ1-1 | 14 | TRBV18 | TGTGCCAGCTCACCAGAGGGTGGGGCTTCTGAAGCTTTCTTT | CASSPEGGASEAFF
- | - | TRBJ2-5 | 13 | TRBV7-2 | TGTGCCAGCAGCCCCGGAGTTGGTGAGACCCAGTACTTC | CASSPGVGETQYF
- | - | TRBJ1-1 | 15 | TRBV7-6 | TGTGCCACCGAAAAACGACCCCGGTCGAACACTGAAGCTTTCTTT | CATEKRPRSNTEAFF
- | - | TRBJ1-1 | 13 | TRBV6-5 | TGTGCCAGCAGCGACTCAGGGGTGGGTGAAGCTTTCTTT | CASSDSGVGEAFF